The clone carrying this TCR beta chain was detected only once. Its specificity is unknown. A universal primer site was created by template switching, with the cDNA bearing unique molecular identifiers. TCRdb processed the 5' RACE reads anew with MiXCR; each CDR3 protein has one entry. The data show about 700,000 distinct CDR3 sequences, 8.5% to 9% seen once. In germline, CDR1 is LGHDT, CDR2 YNNKEL (reference sequence). The length of the CDR3 is 15 residues. V lost 4 bases, J lost 1 base, and 6 bases stayed unmatched. The data are from a study of identical twins. Study results and caveats: Partial confounding of zero-insertion analyses by invariant MAIT and iNKT cells was possible. Memory repertoires lacked the insertion deficit that abundant cord blood beta clonotypes showed.

These data were also reused for a study on yellow fever vaccine responses in identical twins.

This receptor was taken from a woman under 30 in good health. Source material: PBMCs. The V gene is TRBV3-1, the J gene TRBJ2-5; 7 bases are shared with TRBD1. For the CDR3, the DNA is TGTGCCAGCAGCCGCAACAGGGGCTTCCAAGAGACCCAGTACTTC. Amino acid sequence: CASSRNRGFQETQYF.